A selection of T cell receptor beta chains follows, all from one sample in a study of blood T cells in healthy people across ages. TCRdb reprocessed the 5' RACE reads with MiXCR, giving one entry per CDR3 protein. The sample includes almost 800,000 distinct CDR3 sequences, about three fifths of them seen just once. Sample: blood. The receptor set was obtained from a man aged 25 to 40 in good health. Both conserved end residues are part of each CDR3. A D gene is named only where the DNA matches it firmly. Not all rows give a size; the values are once, few, many and, for expanded clones, a class.

j_call	v_call	clone_size	d_call	cdr3_nt	cdr3_aa
TRBJ2-5	TRBV7-6	few	TRBD2	TGTGCCAGCAGCTTAGGGGTTAGCGGGGGGCAGGCGACCCAGTACTTC	CASSLGVSGGQATQYF
TRBJ2-7	TRBV20-1	-	-	TGCAGTGCTAGACCGGGCTCGATCTCTTCGAGGGAGCAGTACTTC	CSARPGSISSREQYF
TRBJ2-1	TRBV12-3/TRBV12-4	few	TRBD2	TGTGCCAGCAGTTCACAGACTAGCGGGGCTAATGAGCAGTTCTTC	CASSSQTSGANEQFF
TRBJ1-1	TRBV6-2/TRBV6-3	-	-	TGTGCCAGCTCGGCGTGGGCCAGCACTGAAGCTTTCTTT	CASSAWASTEAFF
TRBJ2-6	TRBV7-9	-	TRBD1	TGTGCCAGCAGCTTAGTCGGGGACAGCCGTCCCTCTGGGGCCAACGTCCTGACTTTC	CASSLVGDSRPSGANVLTF
TRBJ2-1	TRBV4-2	-	TRBD2	TGTGCCAGCAGCCAAGAGAGGTGGGCGGGAGCCTACAATGAGCAGTTCTTC	CASSQERWAGAYNEQFF
TRBJ2-7	TRBV7-9	few	TRBD2	TGTGCCAGCAGCCCCCAGCGGGGGTCCTACGAGCAGTACTTC	CASSPQRGSYEQYF
TRBJ2-2	TRBV29-1	-	-	TGCAGCGTTGAAAGTGGGGTAGTTAATGGCTACACCGGGGAGCTGTTTTTT	CSVESGVVNGYTGELFF
TRBJ1-5	TRBV28	-	-	TGTGCCAGCAGTTTAGTGTCCGGACAGCTCCTTCAAGTTCGGCCCCAGCATTTT	CASSLVSGQLLQVRPQHF
TRBJ2-5	TRBV20-1	-	-	TGCAGTGCCCAAGGCCAGGGCCAAGAGACCCAGTACTTC	CSAQGQGQETQYF
TRBJ2-7	TRBV9	-	-	TGTGCCAGCAGCGTAATAAGCGGCTCCTACGAGCAGTACTTC	CASSVISGSYEQYF
TRBJ1-2	TRBV7-9	-	TRBD1	TGTGCCAGCAGCCCGGGGGGGGACAGCTATGGCTACACCTTC	CASSPGGDSYGYTF
TRBJ2-7	TRBV19	few	-	TGTGCCAGTAGTATAGCCGGGGGTGGCTACGAGCAGTACTTC	CASSIAGGGYEQYF
TRBJ2-1	TRBV6-5	few	TRBD2	TGTGCCAGCAGCCCCGGGACTACCTCCTACAATGAGCAGTTCTTC	CASSPGTTSYNEQFF
TRBJ1-1	TRBV5-1	-	-	TGCGCCAGCACCCTCGGGGAACGTACTGAAGCTTTCTTT	CASTLGERTEAFF
TRBJ2-7	TRBV20-1	-	-	TGCAGTACTAGAGATATTTGGGAGCAGTACTTC	CSTRDIWEQYF